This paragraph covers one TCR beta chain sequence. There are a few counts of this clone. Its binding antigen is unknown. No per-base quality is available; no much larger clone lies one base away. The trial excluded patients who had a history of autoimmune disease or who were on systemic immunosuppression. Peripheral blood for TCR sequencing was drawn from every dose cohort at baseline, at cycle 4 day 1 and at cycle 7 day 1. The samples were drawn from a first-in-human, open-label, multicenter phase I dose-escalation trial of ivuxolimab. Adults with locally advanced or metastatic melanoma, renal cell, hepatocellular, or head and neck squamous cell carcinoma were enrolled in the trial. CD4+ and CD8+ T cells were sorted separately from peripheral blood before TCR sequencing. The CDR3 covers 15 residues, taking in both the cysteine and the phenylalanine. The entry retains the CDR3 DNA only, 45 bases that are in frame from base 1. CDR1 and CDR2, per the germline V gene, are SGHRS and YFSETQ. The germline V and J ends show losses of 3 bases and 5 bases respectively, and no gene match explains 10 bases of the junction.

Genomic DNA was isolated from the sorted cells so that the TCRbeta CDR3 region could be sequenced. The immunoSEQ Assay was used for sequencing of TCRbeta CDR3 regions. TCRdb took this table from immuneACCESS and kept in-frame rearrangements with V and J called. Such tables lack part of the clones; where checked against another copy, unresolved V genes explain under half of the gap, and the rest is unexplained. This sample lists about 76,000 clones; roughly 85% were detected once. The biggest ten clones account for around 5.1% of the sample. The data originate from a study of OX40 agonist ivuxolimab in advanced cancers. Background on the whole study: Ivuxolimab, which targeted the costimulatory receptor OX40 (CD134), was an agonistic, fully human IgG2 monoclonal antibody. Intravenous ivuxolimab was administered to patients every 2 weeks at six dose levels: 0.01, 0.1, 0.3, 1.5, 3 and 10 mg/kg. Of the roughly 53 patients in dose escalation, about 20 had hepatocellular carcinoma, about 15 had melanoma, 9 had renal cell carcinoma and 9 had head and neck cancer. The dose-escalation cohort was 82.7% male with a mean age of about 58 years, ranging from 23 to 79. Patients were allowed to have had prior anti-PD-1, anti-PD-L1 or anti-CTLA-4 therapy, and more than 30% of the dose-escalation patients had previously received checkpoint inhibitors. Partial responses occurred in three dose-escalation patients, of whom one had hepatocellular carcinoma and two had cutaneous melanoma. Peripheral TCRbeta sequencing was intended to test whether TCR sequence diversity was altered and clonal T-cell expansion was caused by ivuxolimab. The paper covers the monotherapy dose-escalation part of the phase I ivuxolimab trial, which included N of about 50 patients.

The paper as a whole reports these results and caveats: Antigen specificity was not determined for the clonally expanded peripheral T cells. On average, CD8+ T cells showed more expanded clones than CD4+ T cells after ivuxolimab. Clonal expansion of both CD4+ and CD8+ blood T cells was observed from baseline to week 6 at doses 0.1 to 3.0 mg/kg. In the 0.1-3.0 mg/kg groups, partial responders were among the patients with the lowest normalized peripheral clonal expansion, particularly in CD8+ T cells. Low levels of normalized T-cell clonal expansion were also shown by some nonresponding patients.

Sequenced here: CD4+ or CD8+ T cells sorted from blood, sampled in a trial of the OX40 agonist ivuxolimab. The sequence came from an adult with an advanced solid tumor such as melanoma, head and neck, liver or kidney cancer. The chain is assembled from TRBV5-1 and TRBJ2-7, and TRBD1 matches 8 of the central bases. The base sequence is TGCGCCAGCAGCTCACAAACGGACAGGGCGCACGAGCAGTACTTC. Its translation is CASSSQTDRAHEQYF.